This record concerns one T cell receptor (beta chain) sequence. Its target is not known. The data stem from a study of cytomegalovirus exposure and HLA in healthy donors. Broader study findings: Earlier analysis found most TCR beta V segments productive about 87% or about 30% of the time.

PCR used 60 Vbeta primers and 13 Jbeta primers. Using immunoSEQ multiplex PCR, the repertoire was profiled, and TCRdb retains in-frame clones only, with some absent. This sample yields about 99,000 clones, of which around 77% are seen a single time; around 3.6% belongs to the top ten. The sequence was obtained from a man in his forties in good health and CMV-seronegative. Sample: PBMCs.

The CDR3 coding sequence is TGTGCCAGCAGTTTTTCCCACCCTTTGAGTGAGGGGGCTAAGAGCAATCAGCCCCAGCATTTT. It translates to CASSFSHPLSEGAKSNQPQHF. V gene TRBV28 combines with J gene TRBJ1-5, with TRBD1 matching 7 bases. The CDR3 has 21 residues. The V and J ends lost 3 bases and 1 base, in that order; junction bases with no gene match: 21. Germline V lookup: CDR1 MDHEN, CDR2 SYDVKM.